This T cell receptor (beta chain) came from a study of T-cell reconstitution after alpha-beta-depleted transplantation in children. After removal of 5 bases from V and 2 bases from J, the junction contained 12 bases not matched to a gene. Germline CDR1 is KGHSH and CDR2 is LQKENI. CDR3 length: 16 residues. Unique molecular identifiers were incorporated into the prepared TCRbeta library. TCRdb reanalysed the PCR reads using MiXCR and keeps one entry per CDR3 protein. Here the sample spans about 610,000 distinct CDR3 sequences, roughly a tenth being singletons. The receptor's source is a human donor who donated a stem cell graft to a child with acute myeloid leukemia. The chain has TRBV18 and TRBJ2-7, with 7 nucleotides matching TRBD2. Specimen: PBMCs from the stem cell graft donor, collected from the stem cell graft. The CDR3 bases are TGTGCCAGCTCATCGGACCTAGCGGTACTCGCCTACGAGCAGTACTTC. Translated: CASSSDLAVLAYEQYF.